These 24 T cell receptor beta chains originate from one sample sequenced in a study of T cell responses to AZD1222 COVID-19 vaccine. Assay: immunoSEQ multiplex PCR; the TCRdb copy retains only in-frame clones and omits some. Among around 210,000 clones listed, around 94% were seen once. This sample comprised peripheral blood, obtained 28 days after the second dose of the MenACWY control vaccine. The receptors come from an adult who received the MenACWY meningococcal vaccine as a control.

The rearrangement links TRBV24-1 to TRBJ2-1, with D perhaps matching TRBD1 or TRBD2 (5 bases each). Germline CDR1 KGHDR, CDR2 SFDVKD. V was trimmed by 3 bases and J by 5 bases, leaving 16 bases between them. CDR3 size: 16 residues. CDR3 sequence (DNA): TGTGCCACCAGTGATGCTACACCGGGGCCACACAATGAGCAGTTCTTC. Translated: CATSDATPGPHNEQFF.

V and J are TRBV27 and TRBJ2-7; TRBD1 matches at 8 bases. This CDR3 has 16 amino acids. CDR1 and CDR2 from the germline V gene are MNHEY and SMNVEV (reference sequence). With 6 bases clipped from V and 3 bases from J, the junction kept 13 bases outside the gene matches. The CDR3 bases are TGTGCCAGCAGAAGTGGAAGGACAGGGACCTTCTACGAGCAGTACTTC. It is translated as CASRSGRTGTFYEQYF.

The rearrangement links TRBV7-2 to TRBJ1-6; 9 nucleotides match TRBD1. The germline gives CDR1 SGHTA, CDR2 FQGNSA. This CDR3 has 15 amino acids. V trimming: 5 bases; J trimming: 5 bases; junction bases outside the gene matches: 4. The CDR3 nucleotides read TGTGCCAGCAGCCATTGGGACAGGGATAATTCACCCCTCCACTTT. Translation gives CASSHWDRDNSPLHF.

This clone was recorded once. In DNA, the CDR3 is TGTGCCAGCAGTTCAACCGGGACCCCTTCCCCCTATGGCTACACCTTC. Translated, it gives CASSSTGTPSPYGYTF. J is TRBJ1-2 and V is TRBV28; D might be TRBD1 (5 bases). Trimming cost V 4 bases and J 4 bases, with 19 bases left between them. The CDR3 totals 16 residues. The V gene's germline CDR1 is MDHEN and CDR2 SYDVKM.

The V and J genes are TRBV28 and TRBJ2-1; 8 positions agree with TRBD2. The CDR3 is made up of 16 amino acids. Unmatched junction bases numbered 4, after V lost 3 bases and J lost 0 bases. CDR1 is MDHEN and CDR2 is SYDVKM in the germline V gene. CDR3 sequence reads: CASSLSGGSSYNEQFF. As DNA, the CDR3 is TGTGCCAGCAGTTTGAGCGGGGGAAGCTCCTACAATGAGCAGTTCTTC.

CDR3 residues: CASSSTGDEQYF. CDR3 DNA: TGCGCCAGCAGCTCCACAGGGGACGAGCAGTACTTC. J is TRBJ2-7 and V is TRBV5-1, with 7 positions matching TRBD1. The J segment lost 5 bases and the V segment lost 3 bases, leaving 2 bases of the junction unmatched. The germline V gene encodes CDR1 SGHRS and CDR2 YFSETQ. The CDR3 has 12 amino acids. Drawing the rest from reference TRBV5-1 and TRBJ2-7, the complete variable domain is KAGVTQTPRYLIKTRGQQVTLSCSPISGHRSVSWYQQTPGQGLQFLFEYFSETQRNKGNFPGRFSGRQFSNSRSEMNVSTLELGDSALYLCASSSTGDEQYFGPGTRLTVT.

The chain joins TRBV21-1 to TRBJ1-5. TRBV21-1 counts as a pseudogene. CDR3 length equals 14 residues. CDR3 region: CASSSGFVWQPQHF. The CDR3 DNA reads as TGTGCCAGCAGCAGCGGGTTTGTATGGCAGCCCCAGCATTTT.

Only one count was recorded for this clone. V is TRBV5-4 and J is TRBJ2-7; D may be TRBD1 or TRBD2 (5 bases each). Trimming removed 4 bases at V and 0 bases at J, with 14 bases between. This CDR3 contains 15 residues. Germline CDR1 SGHNT, CDR2 YYREEE (reference sequence). The CDR3 DNA follows: TGTGCCAGCAGCCGGGACGGAAAAAGCTCCTACGAGCAGTACTTC. Its translation is CASSRDGKSSYEQYF. Looking up the rest from reference TRBV5-4 and TRBJ2-7 gives the full variable domain: ETGVTQSPTHLIKTRGQQVTLRCSSQSGHNTVSWYQQALGQGPQFIFQYYREEENGRGNFPPRFSGLQFPNYSSELNVNALELDDSALYLCASSRDGKSSYEQYFGPGTRLTVT.

The gene calls are TRBV6-5 and TRBJ2-3, with D perhaps TRBD1 or TRBD2 (5 bases each). Germline loops: CDR1 MNHEY, CDR2 SVGAGI. Trimming took 8 bases from V and 1 from J, leaving 10 bases between them. The CDR3 is 13 residues long. This chain's CDR3 is CASAQGRTDTQYF. CDR3 DNA: TGTGCCAGCGCGCAGGGACGCACAGATACGCAGTATTTT.

This rearrangement joins TRBV12-3 or TRBV12-4 to TRBJ2-7, with D perhaps TRBD2 (7 bases). Trimming cost V 5 bases and J 6 bases, with 14 bases left between them. The CDR3 is made up of 13 amino acids. The DNA for the CDR3 is TGTGCCAGCAGTCGGGGGGCTAATAGCGAGCAGTACTTC. Protein sequence: CASSRGANSEQYF.

V is TRBV19 and J is TRBJ1-1; D gene unclear. This CDR3 has 14 residues. The germline V and J ends were trimmed by 5 bases and 6 bases, with 16 bases remaining between them. Per the germline V gene, CDR1 is LNHDA and CDR2 is SQIVND (reference sequence). CDR3 residues: CASSAAGVSPEAFF. In DNA, the CDR3 is TGTGCCAGTAGTGCCGCCGGGGTTTCTCCTGAAGCTTTCTTT.

In its sample, this clone was seen once. This sequence joins TRBV24-1 and TRBJ1-5; the D gene is possibly TRBD1 (5 bases). This CDR3 has 17 amino acids. V dropped 1 base and J dropped 5 bases, with 17 bases sitting between them. The V gene's germline CDR1 is KGHDR and CDR2 SFDVKD. The CDR3 here is CATSDFEARGSDQPQHF. The CDR3 DNA reads TGTGCCACCAGTGATTTCGAGGCGCGGGGGAGCGATCAGCCCCAGCATTTT.

The chain couples TRBV24-1 to TRBJ2-1; 11 nucleotides agree with TRBD2. There are 18 residues in the CDR3. Germline-derived CDR1 and CDR2 are KGHDR and SFDVKD. The junction had 8 bases not matched to a gene; V was cut back by 4 bases and J by 1 base. The CDR3 is CATSDDGVAGGSYNEQFF. CDR3 in DNA: TGTGCCACCAGTGACGACGGGGTAGCGGGAGGGTCCTACAATGAGCAGTTCTTC.

The V and J genes are TRBV6-5 and TRBJ1-4; no definite D call. V was cut by 2 bases and J by 7 bases, with 5 bases left in between. CDR3 length: 12 amino acids. CDR1 MNHEY and CDR2 SVGAGI come from the germline V gene. CDR3 nucleotides: TGTGCCAGCAGTTACGAAGGTGAAAAACTGTTTTTT. It translates to CASSYEGEKLFF.

The V gene is TRBV30, the J gene TRBJ2-5, with 9 bases lining up with TRBD1. The ends lost 8 bases at V and 5 bases at J; junction bases unmatched: 9. CDR1 is GTSNPN, CDR2 SVGIG, per germline (reference sequence). The CDR3 runs 13 residues. The CDR3 here is CATSGDRDETQYF. CDR3 nucleotides: TGTGCCACGTCTGGGGACAGGGACGAGACCCAGTACTTC. Full variable domain (missing parts from reference TRBV30 and TRBJ2-5): SQTIHQWPATLVQPVGSPLSLECTVEGTSNPNLYWYRQAAGRGLQLLFYSVGIGQISSEVPQNLSASRPQDRQFILSSKKLLLSDSGFYLCATSGDRDETQYFGPGTRLLVL.

The chain has TRBV28 and TRBJ1-1; D perhaps matches TRBD1 (5 bases). Germline assignment: CDR1 MDHEN and CDR2 SYDVKM. The CDR3 totals 14 residues. V shed 5 bases and J shed 11 bases, with 21 bases lying between them. The CDR3 loop is CASSRGLVGWEAFF. CDR3 nucleotide sequence: TGTGCCAGCAGTCGGGGACTTGTGGGATGGGAGGCTTTCTTT.

The chain combines TRBV6-2 or TRBV6-3 with TRBJ2-5; D remains unclear. V was trimmed by 0 bases and J by 4 bases, leaving 15 bases between them. The CDR3 runs 16 residues. Germline V lookup: CDR1 MNHEY, CDR2 SVGEGT. For the CDR3, the DNA is TGTGCCAGCAGTTACTCGTTTGACCGCGCAAGAGAGACCCAGTACTTC. It encodes CASSYSFDRARETQYF.

The chain recombines TRBV7-9 with TRBJ2-1, with a weak D call TRBD2 (5 bases). The germline gives CDR1 SEHNR, CDR2 FQNEAQ (reference sequence). V lost 1 base, J lost 7 bases, and 5 bases lay in between. The CDR3 runs 12 residues. CDR3: CASSLERNEQFF. The DNA for the CDR3 is TGTGCCAGCAGCTTAGAGCGGAATGAGCAGTTCTTC.

A few counts support this clone. The rearrangement links TRBV12-3 or TRBV12-4 to TRBJ1-2; 7 nucleotides match TRBD1. This CDR3 comprises 13 residues. The V and J ends lost 3 bases and 6 bases, in that order; junction bases with no gene match: 4. CDR3 protein: CASSLGQRDGYTF. The CDR3 coding sequence is TGTGCCAGCAGTTTGGGACAGAGAGATGGCTACACCTTC.

V is TRBV24-1 and J is TRBJ2-7; the match to TRBD1 covers 8 bases. This CDR3 is built from 14 residues. In germline, CDR1 is KGHDR, CDR2 SFDVKD. V was clipped by 2 bases and J by 7 bases; unmatched bases: 6. CDR3 nucleotide sequence: TGTGCCACCAGTGATTCGGTCAGGGGGCTTGAGCAGTACTTC. This encodes CATSDSVRGLEQYF.

The chain has TRBV4-1 and TRBJ2-3, with D maybe TRBD2 (6 bases). V lost 4 bases, J lost 5 bases, and 19 bases lay in between. The CDR3 consists of 16 residues. In germline, CDR1 is MGHRA, CDR2 YSYEKL. CDR3 bases: TGCGCCAGCAGCCGGTCCGGGGGAGCACGGGGAGATACGCAGTATTTT. Its protein is CASSRSGGARGDTQYF.

The chain uses TRBV10-3 and TRBJ2-3; 10 bases agree with TRBD2. The ends lost 3 bases at V and 6 bases at J; junction bases unmatched: 9. The CDR3 extends over 16 amino acids. Looked up from germline, CDR1 is ENHRY and CDR2 is SYGVKD. The CDR3 protein is CAISDRSGRAGDTQYF. In DNA form, the CDR3 reads TGTGCCATCAGTGATCGGAGCGGGAGGGCCGGGGATACGCAGTATTTT.

The chain recombines TRBV7-7 with TRBJ2-5; TRBD2 aligns across 9 bases. Germline trimming cut 5 bases from V and 3 bases from J; bases unmatched to any gene: 10. This CDR3 has 16 residues. Germline loops: CDR1 SSHAT, CDR2 FNYEAQ (reference sequence). The CDR3 protein is CASSETSLAGKETQYF. CDR3 nucleotide sequence: TGTGCCAGCAGCGAAACATCACTAGCGGGCAAAGAGACCCAGTACTTC.

The V gene is TRBV9, the J gene TRBJ1-2, with 7 bases matching TRBD1. This CDR3 has 17 residues. CDR1 is SGDLS, CDR2 YYNGEE, per germline. With V trimmed by 3 bases and J by 5 bases, 16 bases remained unmatched. In DNA, the CDR3 is TGTGCCAGCAGCGGAGGCCCGGCAGGGGGGAGGGAATATGGCTACACCTTC. This encodes CASSGGPAGGREYGYTF.